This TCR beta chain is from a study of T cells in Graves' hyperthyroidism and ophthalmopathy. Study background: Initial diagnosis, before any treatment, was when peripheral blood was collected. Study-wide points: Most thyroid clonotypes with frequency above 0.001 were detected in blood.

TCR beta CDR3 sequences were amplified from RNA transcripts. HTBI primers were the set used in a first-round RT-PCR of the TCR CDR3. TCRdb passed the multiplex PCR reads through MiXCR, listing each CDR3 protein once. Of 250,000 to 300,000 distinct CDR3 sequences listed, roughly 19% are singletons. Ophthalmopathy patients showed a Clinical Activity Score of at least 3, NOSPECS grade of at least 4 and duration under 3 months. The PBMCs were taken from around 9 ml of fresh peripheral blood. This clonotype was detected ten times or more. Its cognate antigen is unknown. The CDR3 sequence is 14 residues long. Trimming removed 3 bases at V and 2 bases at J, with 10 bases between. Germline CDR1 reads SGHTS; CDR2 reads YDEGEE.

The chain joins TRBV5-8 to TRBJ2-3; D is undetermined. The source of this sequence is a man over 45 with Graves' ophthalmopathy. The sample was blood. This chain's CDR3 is CASSSTPATDTQYF. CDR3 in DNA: TGTGCCAGCAGCTCGACTCCCGCCACAGATACGCAGTATTTT.